This T cell receptor (beta chain) was sequenced during a study of blood T cell repertoires in COVID-19. Study context: The United States, Italy and Spain supplied acute and convalescent COVID-19 samples. PBMCs, B-cell-depleted T cells, or T cells provided the cDNA or gDNA that made up the material.

Here immunoSEQ multiplex PCR was the method, and the copy in TCRdb shows in-frame clones only, minus some. The sample lists 390,000 or so clones, about 89% occurring once. The source is a woman in her thirties with COVID-19, enrolled during active disease. The source material was peripheral blood.

The CDR3 region is CASRYGLGPEAFF. DNA of the CDR3: TGTGCCAGCAGGTATGGACTGGGTCCAGAAGCTTTCTTT. The chain couples TRBV2 to TRBJ1-1; no clear D. Trimming shortened V by 6 bases and J by 8 bases, and 16 bases separated the two germline ends. Germline loops: CDR1 SNHLY, CDR2 FYNNEI. The CDR3 runs to 13 residues.